What follows describes a single T cell receptor (beta chain). Its cognate antigen is unknown. The sample is drawn from a study of T cells in localized non-small cell lung cancer. Study results and limitations: Multi-region tumor sequencing was not done, so intratumor heterogeneity could not be excluded. Clonality of T cells reached its maximum in uninvolved adjacent lung, surpassing tumor. Those with higher blood T cell density had longer overall survival. When the top 100 tumor clones were examined, a median approximately 62 of them also appeared in the adjacent lung, which was paired and uninvolved.

Sequencing was performed with immunoSEQ multiplex PCR; in TCRdb, only in-frame clones are kept and a portion is missing. The table records over 30,000 clones, 75% to 90% of them present only once. V dropped 0 bases and J dropped 3 bases, with 16 bases sitting between them. Germline CDR1 is SGDLS and CDR2 is YYNGEE. CDR3 size: 16 residues. Sample: peripheral blood mononuclear cells, taken before any cancer treatment. The chain uses TRBV9 and TRBJ2-7, with D perhaps TRBD1 or TRBD2 (5 bases each). The clonotype was recovered from a man aged 40-75 years with stage III lung adenocarcinoma. CDR3 DNA sequence: TGTGCCAGCAGCGTAGACCAAGGAGGCAGGGTCTACGAGCAGTACTTC. Its translation: CASSVDQGGRVYEQYF.